A single T cell receptor beta chain is shown here with its context. The CDR3 is made up of 19 amino acids. The junction had 17 bases not matched to a gene; V was cut back by 0 bases and J by 8 bases. Germline assignment: CDR1 SGHRS and CDR2 YFSETQ. These data come from a study of blood T cell repertoires in COVID-19. Clones were read by immunoSEQ multiplex PCR, and TCRdb kept only the in-frame ones, dropping some. The repertoire holds about 160,000 clones, roughly 90% seen once, with approximately 3% in the top ten. This chain links TRBV5-1 with TRBJ2-1, with 10 bases matching TRBD2. Sequenced material: peripheral blood. This receptor was taken from a man in his sixties with acute or convalescent COVID-19. DNA of the CDR3: TGCGCCAGCAGCTTGGCGGTAGCGGGGGGTAAGTTAGTTGGTGATGAGCAGTTCTTC. Residues: CASSLAVAGGKLVGDEQFF.